The source of this TCR beta chain is a study of control samples from healthy donors and cancer patients (dated by TCRdb to 2020 to 2021). Library method: the immunoSEQ multiplex PCR assay. This immuneACCESS table, as held by TCRdb, lists in-frame sequences with V and J called but not all clones. Of the missing ones, under half trace to an unresolved V gene in checked studies; the others have no known cause. This sample holds about 47,000 clones; 80% were observed only once. The biggest ten clones account for around 10% of the sample. As concerns this clone: No cognate antigen has been identified for it. Base qualities were left out, and no much larger clone turns up one base away.

V is reduced by 6 bases and J by 3 bases, leaving a spacing of 11 bases between them. Including the terminal cysteine and phenylalanine, the CDR3 comprises 13 residues. Only CDR3 DNA is held: 39 bases, read in frame from base 1. The sequence is built from TRBV12-3 or TRBV12-4 and TRBJ1-1; the D gene remains uncertain. Sequenced: blood. The source is a man aged 65 to 79 in good health. This receptor carries the CDR3 CASRGLKYTEAFF. The nucleotide sequence reads as follows: TGTGCCAGCAGGGGCCTGAAATACACTGAAGCTTTCTTT.